This TCR beta chain is from a study of blood T cell repertoires in COVID-19. This CDR3 has 12 residues. The germline V and J ends were trimmed by 7 bases and 6 bases, with 12 bases remaining between them. Assay used: immunoSEQ multiplex PCR; TCRdb lists only in-frame clones, some missing. In the table there are 300,000 to 350,000 clones, 88% of which are singletons. V usage is TRBV23-1 and J usage is TRBJ1-2; D not certain. TRBV23-1 is an open reading frame, and its role is uncertain. The specimen was PBMCs or T cells enriched from blood (not recorded which). The receptor comes from a man in his thirties or forties who had recovered from COVID-19. CDR3 region: CASTLPPDGYTF. CDR3 DNA: TGCGCCAGCACCCTCCCCCCAGATGGCTACACCTTC.